This is a list of T cell receptor beta chains from one sample in a study of cytomegalovirus exposure and HLA in healthy donors. TCRdb's copy holds only in-frame clones and misses some; the assay was immunoSEQ multiplex PCR. The sample holds about 190,000 clones; roughly 83% are singletons and the top ten take 1.5% to 2%. Sample: PBMCs. The receptor set was obtained from a woman in her forties or fifties in good health and CMV-seronegative. Both conserved end residues are part of each CDR3. A D gene is named only where the DNA matches it firmly. Size is stated for part of the rows, as once, few or many counts, or as a class when the clone is expanded.

CDR3 protein: CASSLTSGSRETQYF; CDR3 DNA: TGTGCCAGTAGCCTGACTAGCGGGAGTAGGGAGACCCAGTACTTC; V gene: TRBV19; J gene: TRBJ2-5; clone size: .; D gene: TRBD2
CDR3 protein: CASSVLTGSPNTEAFF; CDR3 DNA: TGTGCCAGCAGCGTGTTAACCGGGAGCCCGAACACTGAAGCTTTCTTT; V gene: TRBV9; J gene: TRBJ1-1; clone size: few; D gene: .
CDR3 protein: CASSLSYSNQPQHF; CDR3 DNA: TGTGCCAGCAGCTTATCCTATAGCAATCAGCCCCAGCATTTT; V gene: TRBV13; J gene: TRBJ1-5; clone size: once; D gene: .
CDR3 protein: CASSLEGQRNTIYF; CDR3 DNA: TGTGCCAGCAGCTTAGAGGGACAAAGAAACACCATATATTTT; V gene: TRBV7-8; J gene: TRBJ1-3; clone size: .; D gene: .
CDR3 protein: CASSSPRQYSQPQHF; CDR3 DNA: TGTGCCAGCAGTTCCCCCAGACAGTATTCTCAGCCCCAGCATTTT; V gene: TRBV28; J gene: TRBJ1-5; clone size: .; D gene: .
CDR3 protein: CASSGGGRAANEQYF; CDR3 DNA: TGTGCCAGCAGCGGAGGCGGGAGGGCCGCCAACGAGCAGTACTTC; V gene: TRBV9; J gene: TRBJ2-7; clone size: .; D gene: TRBD2
CDR3 protein: CASSLLVGRGYGYTF; CDR3 DNA: TGTGCCAGCAGTTTATTGGTTGGCAGGGGCTATGGCTACACCTTC; V gene: TRBV28; J gene: TRBJ1-2; clone size: .; D gene: .
CDR3 protein: CASSVGLAGGLSYEQYF; CDR3 DNA: TGTGCCAGCAGCGTAGGTCTAGCGGGAGGTCTCTCCTACGAGCAGTACTTC; V gene: TRBV9; J gene: TRBJ2-7; clone size: .; D gene: TRBD2
CDR3 protein: CASSQGLKGLADNEQFF; CDR3 DNA: TGTGCCAGCAGCCAAGGGCTTAAGGGACTAGCGGACAATGAGCAGTTCTTC; V gene: TRBV4-2; J gene: TRBJ2-1; clone size: .; D gene: TRBD2
CDR3 protein: CASSRDRGEVGYTF; CDR3 DNA: TGTGCCAGCAGCCGGGACAGGGGAGAAGTCGGCTACACCTTC; V gene: TRBV14; J gene: TRBJ1-2; clone size: .; D gene: TRBD1
CDR3 protein: CSVAHSGTSNIQYF; CDR3 DNA: TGCAGCGTTGCACACTCCGGGACTTCAAACATTCAGTACTTC; V gene: TRBV29-1; J gene: TRBJ2-4; clone size: .; D gene: .
CDR3 protein: CASSPGDYTEAFF; CDR3 DNA: TGTGCCAGCAGCCCGGGAGACTACACTGAAGCTTTCTTT; V gene: TRBV5-6; J gene: TRBJ1-1; clone size: .; D gene: .
CDR3 protein: CASSSRQPYGYTF; CDR3 DNA: TGTGCCAGCAGTTCTAGACAGCCCTATGGCTACACCTTC; V gene: TRBV28; J gene: TRBJ1-2; clone size: once; D gene: .
CDR3 protein: CACRGSSYNEQFF; CDR3 DNA: TGTGCCTGCCGGGGGAGCTCCTACAATGAGCAGTTCTTC; V gene: TRBV6-5; J gene: TRBJ2-1; clone size: few; D gene: .
CDR3 protein: CASSQDTGGYGYTF; CDR3 DNA: TGCGCCAGCAGCCAAGATACCGGGGGGTATGGCTACACCTTC; V gene: TRBV4-1; J gene: TRBJ1-2; clone size: .; D gene: .
CDR3 protein: CASSPVVYTEAFF; CDR3 DNA: TGTGCCAGCAGCCCTGTCGTCTACACTGAAGCTTTCTTT; V gene: TRBV7-8; J gene: TRBJ1-1; clone size: .; D gene: .
CDR3 protein: CASSYSILANTEAFF; CDR3 DNA: TGTGCCAGCAGTTACTCGATACTAGCGAACACTGAAGCTTTCTTT; V gene: TRBV6-5; J gene: TRBJ1-1; clone size: .; D gene: .
CDR3 protein: CASSLGRAQPQHF; CDR3 DNA: TGTGCCAGCAGCTTAGGGAGGGCTCAGCCCCAGCATTTT; V gene: TRBV7-8; J gene: TRBJ1-5; clone size: once; D gene: .